This T cell receptor (beta chain) was sequenced during a study of TIL therapy for anti-PD-1-resistant metastatic lung cancer. Regarding the study as a whole: TIL cultures after expansion showed higher clonality and lower diversity than baseline tumor (median about 6% vs 30%).

This sample's time point: pre-treatment sample, taken before nivolumab and TIL therapy. Tumor tissue came from excised metastases, mostly pleural nodules or supraclavicular lymph nodes. Enrollment ran from late 2017 to early 2020. For this clone: The antigen remains unidentified.

Losses at the gene ends were 5 bases for V and 3 bases for J; bases not matched to a gene: 8. The CDR3 length is 18 residues. Per the germline V gene, CDR1 is SGHTA and CDR2 is FQGNSA. The immunoSEQ assay was v3. The data were produced by immunoSEQ multiplex PCR, yet TCRdb's version contains in-frame clones alone and is incomplete. The sample includes 45,000 to 50,000 clones, 70% to 85% seen only once; the top ten take roughly 5.6%. The receptor's source is a person between 30 and 79 years old with non-small cell lung cancer. Here the sequenced sample was tumor tissue, taken at baseline. The chain combines TRBV7-2 with TRBJ2-3; 16 bases line up with TRBD2. The DNA for the CDR3 is TGTGCCAGCAGCCAAGGGACTAGCGGGAGGGCCTCGACAGATACGCAGTATTTT. Its protein is CASSQGTSGRASTDTQYF. The variable domain in full, with the rest retrieved from reference TRBV7-2 and TRBJ2-3, is GAGVSQSPSNKVTEKGKDVELRCDPISGHTALYWYRQSLGQGLEFLIYFQGNSAPDKSGLPSDRFSAERTGGSVSTLTIQRTQQEDSAVYLCASSQGTSGRASTDTQYFGPGTRLTVL.